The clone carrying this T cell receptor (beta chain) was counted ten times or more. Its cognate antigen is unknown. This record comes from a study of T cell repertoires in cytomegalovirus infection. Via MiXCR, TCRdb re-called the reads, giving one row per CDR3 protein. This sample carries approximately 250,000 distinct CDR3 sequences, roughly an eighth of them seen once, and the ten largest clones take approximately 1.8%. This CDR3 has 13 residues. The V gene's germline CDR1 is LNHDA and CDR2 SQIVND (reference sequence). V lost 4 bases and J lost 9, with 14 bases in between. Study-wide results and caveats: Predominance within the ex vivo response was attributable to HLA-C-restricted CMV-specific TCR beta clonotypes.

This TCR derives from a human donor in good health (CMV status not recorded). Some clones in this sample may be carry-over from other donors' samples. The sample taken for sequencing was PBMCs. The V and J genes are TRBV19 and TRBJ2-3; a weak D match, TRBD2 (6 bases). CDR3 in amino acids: CASSTSGLQTQYF. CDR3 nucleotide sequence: TGTGCCAGTAGTACCTCGGGACTCCAGACGCAGTATTTT.